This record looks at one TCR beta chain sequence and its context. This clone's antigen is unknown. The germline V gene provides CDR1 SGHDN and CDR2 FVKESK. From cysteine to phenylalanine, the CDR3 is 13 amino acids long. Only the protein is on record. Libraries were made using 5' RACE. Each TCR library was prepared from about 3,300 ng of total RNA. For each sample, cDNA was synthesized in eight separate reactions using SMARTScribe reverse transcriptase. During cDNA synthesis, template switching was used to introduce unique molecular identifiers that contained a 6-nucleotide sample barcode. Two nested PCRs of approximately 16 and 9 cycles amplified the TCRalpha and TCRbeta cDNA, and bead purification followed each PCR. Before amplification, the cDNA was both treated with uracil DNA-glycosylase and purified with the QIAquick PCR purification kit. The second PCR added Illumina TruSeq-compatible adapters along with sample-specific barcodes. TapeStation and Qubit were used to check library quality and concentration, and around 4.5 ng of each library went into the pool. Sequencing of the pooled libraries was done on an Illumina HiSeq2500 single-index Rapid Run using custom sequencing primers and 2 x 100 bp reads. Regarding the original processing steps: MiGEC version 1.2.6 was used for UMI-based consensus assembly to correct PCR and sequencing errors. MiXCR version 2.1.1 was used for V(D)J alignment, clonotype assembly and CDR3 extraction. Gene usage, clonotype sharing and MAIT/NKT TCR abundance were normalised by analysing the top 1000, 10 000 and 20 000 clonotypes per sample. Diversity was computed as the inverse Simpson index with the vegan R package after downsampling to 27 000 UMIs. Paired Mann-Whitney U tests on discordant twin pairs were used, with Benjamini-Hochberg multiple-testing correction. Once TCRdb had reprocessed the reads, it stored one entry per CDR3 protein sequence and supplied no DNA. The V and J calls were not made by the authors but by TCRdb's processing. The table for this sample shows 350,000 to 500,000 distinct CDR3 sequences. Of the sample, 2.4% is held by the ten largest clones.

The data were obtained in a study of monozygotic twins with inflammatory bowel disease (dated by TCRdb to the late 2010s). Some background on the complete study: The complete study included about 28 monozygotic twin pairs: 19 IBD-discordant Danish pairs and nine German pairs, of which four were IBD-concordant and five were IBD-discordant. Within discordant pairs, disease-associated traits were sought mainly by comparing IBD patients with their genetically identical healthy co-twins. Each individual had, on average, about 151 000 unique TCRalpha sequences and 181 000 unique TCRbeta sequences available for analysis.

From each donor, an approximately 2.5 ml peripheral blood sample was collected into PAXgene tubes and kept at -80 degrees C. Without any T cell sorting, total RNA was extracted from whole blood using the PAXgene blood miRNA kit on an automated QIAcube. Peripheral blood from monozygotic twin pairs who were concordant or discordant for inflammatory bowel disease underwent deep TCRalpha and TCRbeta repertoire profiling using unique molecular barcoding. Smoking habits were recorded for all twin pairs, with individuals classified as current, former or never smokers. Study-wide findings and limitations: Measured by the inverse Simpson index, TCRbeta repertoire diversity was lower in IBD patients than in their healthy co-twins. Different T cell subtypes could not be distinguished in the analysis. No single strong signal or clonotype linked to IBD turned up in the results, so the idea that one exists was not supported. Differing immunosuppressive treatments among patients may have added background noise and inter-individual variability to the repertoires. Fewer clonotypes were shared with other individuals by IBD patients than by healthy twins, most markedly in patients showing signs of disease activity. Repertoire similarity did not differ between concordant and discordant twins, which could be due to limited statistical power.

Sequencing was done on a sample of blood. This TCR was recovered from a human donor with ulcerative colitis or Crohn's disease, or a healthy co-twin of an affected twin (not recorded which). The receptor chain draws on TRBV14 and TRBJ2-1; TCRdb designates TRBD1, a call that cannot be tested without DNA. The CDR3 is CASSQGTGSEQFF.